This T cell receptor beta chain derives from a study of blood T cell repertoires in COVID-19. Across the whole study: Nucleic acid was either cDNA or gDNA, and it came from T cells, B-cell-depleted T cells, or PBMCs.

Original handling: Estimation of nucleated cell counts was performed using reference gene primer amplification. Method: immunoSEQ multiplex PCR; TCRdb's copy keeps in-frame clones and lacks some. The DNA was the basis for D and trimming; V, J and clone size are from that table. This table has approximately 70,000 clones, about 91% appearing once. In its sample, this clone was seen once. This clonotype originated in a man aged 35 to 55 with COVID-19, enrolled during active disease. The material sequenced was peripheral blood.

CDR3 in DNA: TGTGCCAGCAGCCTCGCGGGGGGGCAACTGGGTGAGCAGTTCTTC. Translated: CASSLAGGQLGEQFF. The chain joins TRBV5-6 to TRBJ2-1, with 9 bases that match TRBD2. Germline V gene data show CDR1 as SGHDT and CDR2 as YYEEEE. The ends lost 4 bases at V and 9 bases at J; junction bases unmatched: 11. The CDR3 runs 15 residues. The variable domain in full, with the rest retrieved from reference TRBV5-6 and TRBJ2-1, is DAGVTQSPTHLIKTRGQQVTLRCSPKSGHDTVSWYQQALGQGPQFIFQYYEEEERQRGNFPDRFSGHQFPNYSSELNVNALLLGDSALYLCASSLAGGQLGEQFFGPGTRLTVL.